The entry below gives a single TCR beta chain sequence along with its context. CDR3 length: 14 amino acids. The V end was cut by 5 bases, the J end by 7 bases, with 17 bases between. The data were obtained in a study of regulatory T cells in long-lasting Graves disease. HTBI primers from iRepertoire and Arm-PCR of CDR3 regions yielded the TCR beta libraries. One entry per CDR3 protein, called by TCRdb with MiXCR from the multiplex PCR reads. The table has 550,000 to 650,000 distinct CDR3 sequences, about 15% seen once; the top ten hold about 11%. Time point here: newly diagnosed GD, antithyroid drugs for less than 3 months. Extracted RNA from PBMCs served as the source of the TCR library. The same sample was also studied in work on T cells in Graves' hyperthyroidism and ophthalmopathy. This second study says: TCR CDR3 underwent first-round RT-PCR with the HTBI primer set. Blood shared most expanded thyroid clonotypes above 0.001.

This sample comprised peripheral blood mononuclear cells (PBMCs), obtained at new diagnosis, from a patient treated with antithyroid drugs. The clonotype comes from a young man with Graves disease. The chain is built from TRBV12-3 or TRBV12-4 and TRBJ1-2, with a weak D call TRBD1 (6 bases). The CDR3 reads CASSRTQGPGGYTF. The CDR3 DNA follows: TGTGCCAGCAGTCGGACACAGGGCCCGGGTGGCTACACCTTC.